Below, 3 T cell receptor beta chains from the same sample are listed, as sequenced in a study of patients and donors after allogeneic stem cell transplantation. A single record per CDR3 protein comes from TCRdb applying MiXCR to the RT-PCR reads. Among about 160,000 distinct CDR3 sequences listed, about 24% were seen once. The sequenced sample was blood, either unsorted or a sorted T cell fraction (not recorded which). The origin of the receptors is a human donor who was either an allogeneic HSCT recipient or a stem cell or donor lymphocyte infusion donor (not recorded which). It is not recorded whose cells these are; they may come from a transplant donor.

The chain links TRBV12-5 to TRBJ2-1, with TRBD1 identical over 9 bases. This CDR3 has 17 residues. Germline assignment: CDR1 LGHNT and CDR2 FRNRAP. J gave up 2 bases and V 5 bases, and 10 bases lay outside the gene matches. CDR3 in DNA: TGTGCTAGTGGTCCACAATTGGGACAGGGAGCCTACAATGAGCAGTTCTTC. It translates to CASGPQLGQGAYNEQFF.

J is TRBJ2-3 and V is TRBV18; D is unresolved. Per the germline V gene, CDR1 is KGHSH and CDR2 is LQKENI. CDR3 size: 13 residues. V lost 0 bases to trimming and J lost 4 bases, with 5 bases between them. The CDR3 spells CASSPPFSDTQYF. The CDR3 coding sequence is TGTGCCAGCTCACCACCGTTCTCAGATACGCAGTATTTT.

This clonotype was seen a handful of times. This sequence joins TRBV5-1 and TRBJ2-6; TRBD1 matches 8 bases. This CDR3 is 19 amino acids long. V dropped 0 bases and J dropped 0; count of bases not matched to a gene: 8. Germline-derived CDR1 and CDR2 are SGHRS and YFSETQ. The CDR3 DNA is TGCGCCAGCAGCTTGGTGTTCCAGGGGGCCCACTCTGGGGCCAACGTCCTGACTTTC. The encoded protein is CASSLVFQGAHSGANVLTF.